A selection of T cell receptor beta chains follows, all from one sample in a study of beta chain features in type 1 diabetes. Sequencing used immunoSEQ multiplex PCR; TCRdb keeps in-frame clones, though not all of them. Here the sample spans 680,000 or so clones, roughly 15% being singletons. The sequenced sample consisted of naive CD4+ T cells from blood. The receptors come from a man between 18 and 35 years old in good health. Each CDR3 is given with its conserved first and last residue. D genes are given only for firm matches. Size tells how often a clone was seen (once, few, many) or the class of an expanded clone, and some rows leave it out.

length: 16
V: TRBV27
J: TRBJ1-2
size: few
D: TRBD1
CDR3: CASSSLDLTGNYGYTF
DNA: TGTGCCAGCAGTTCCCTCGATTTGACAGGGAACTATGGCTACACCTTC

length: 14
V: TRBV15
J: TRBJ2-3
size: -
D: -
CDR3: CATSRDRAGDTQYF
DNA: TGTGCCACCAGCAGAGACAGGGCAGGAGATACGCAGTATTTT

length: 12
V: TRBV30
J: TRBJ1-2
size: few
D: -
CDR3: CAWSGENYGYTF
DNA: TGTGCCTGGAGTGGGGAGAACTATGGCTACACCTTC

length: 15
V: TRBV27
J: TRBJ2-2
size: few
D: TRBD1
CDR3: CASRRYTGVTGELFF
DNA: TGTGCCAGCAGGAGATATACAGGGGTCACCGGGGAGCTGTTTTTT

length: 14
V: TRBV11-2
J: TRBJ2-5
size: -
D: -
CDR3: CASSRDTGQETQYF
DNA: TGTGCCAGCAGCAGAGATACAGGTCAAGAGACCCAGTACTTC

length: 16
V: TRBV27
J: TRBJ1-6
size: -
D: -
CDR3: CASSLAGTVNNSPLHF
DNA: TGTGCCAGCAGTTTAGCCGGGACGGTAAATAATTCACCCCTCCACTTT

length: 14
V: TRBV28
J: TRBJ2-5
size: -
D: -
CDR3: CASSRTPVQETQYF
DNA: TGTGCCAGCAGCCGAACCCCGGTCCAAGAGACCCAGTACTTC

length: 18
V: TRBV25-1
J: TRBJ2-2
size: -
D: TRBD1
CDR3: CASSRTGRLVVGTGELFF
DNA: TGTGCCAGCAGTAGGACAGGGCGGTTAGTTGTGGGCACCGGGGAGCTGTTTTTT

length: 15
V: TRBV5-6
J: TRBJ2-2
size: -
D: -
CDR3: CASSFRRLNTGELFF
DNA: TGTGCCAGCAGCTTCAGGAGGTTAAACACCGGGGAGCTGTTTTTT

length: 13
V: TRBV6-5
J: TRBJ2-2
size: -
D: -
CDR3: CASARPNTGELFF
DNA: TGTGCCAGTGCAAGACCGAACACCGGGGAGCTGTTTTTT

length: 14
V: TRBV9
J: TRBJ2-1
size: few
D: TRBD2
CDR3: CASSVGLGVWWQFF
DNA: TGTGCCAGCAGCGTCGGACTAGGGGTCTGGTGGCAGTTCTTC

length: 18
V: TRBV5-1
J: TRBJ2-1
size: -
D: -
CDR3: CASSLVTVRTHEFDEQFF
DNA: TGCGCCAGCAGCTTGGTAACGGTCCGGACGCACGAGTTTGATGAGCAGTTCTTC

length: 14
V: TRBV5-1
J: TRBJ2-1
size: -
D: -
CDR3: CASSLGSSYNEQFF
DNA: TGCGCCAGCAGCTTAGGGAGCTCCTACAATGAGCAGTTCTTC

length: 15
V: TRBV7-2
J: TRBJ1-2
size: -
D: -
CDR3: CASSLLASPNYGYTF
DNA: TGTGCCAGCAGCTTACTAGCTTCCCCTAACTATGGCTACACCTTC

length: 11
V: TRBV5-4
J: TRBJ1-2
size: few
D: -
CDR3: CASSSYYGYTF
DNA: TGTGCCAGCAGCTCTTACTATGGCTACACCTTC

length: 13
V: TRBV7-2
J: TRBJ2-7
size: few
D: -
CDR3: CASSLVHSYEQYF
DNA: TGTGCCAGCAGCTTAGTTCACAGCTACGAGCAGTACTTC

length: 15
V: TRBV5-6
J: TRBJ2-5
size: few
D: -
CDR3: CASSSPRGTKITQYF
DNA: TGTGCCAGCAGCTCGCCGAGGGGAACTAAAATCACCCAGTACTTC